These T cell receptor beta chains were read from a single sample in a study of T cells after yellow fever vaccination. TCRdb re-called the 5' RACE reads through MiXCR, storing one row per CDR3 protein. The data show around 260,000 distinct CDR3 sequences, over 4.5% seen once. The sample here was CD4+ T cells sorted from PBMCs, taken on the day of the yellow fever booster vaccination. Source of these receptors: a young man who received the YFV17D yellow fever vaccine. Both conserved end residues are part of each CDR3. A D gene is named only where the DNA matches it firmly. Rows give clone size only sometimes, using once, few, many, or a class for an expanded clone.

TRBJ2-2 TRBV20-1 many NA TGCAGTGCTCGGGACCGCTACACCGGGGAGCTGTTTTTT CSARDRYTGELFF
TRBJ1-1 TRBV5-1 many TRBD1 TGCGCCAGCAGCCAGGGGGTCGGGCCCACTGAAGCTTTCTTT CASSQGVGPTEAFF
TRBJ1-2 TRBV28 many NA TGTGCCAGCAGTTTAATGGCAGGGTTAGATGGCTACACCTTC CASSLMAGLDGYTF
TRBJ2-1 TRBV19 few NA TGTGCCAGTAGTATTCCTCCAGCCACCATCTCCTACAATGAGCAGTTCTTC CASSIPPATISYNEQFF
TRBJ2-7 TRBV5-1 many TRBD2 TGCGCCAGCAGCTTGATAGCGGGGGCGTCCGACGAGCAGTACTTC CASSLIAGASDEQYF
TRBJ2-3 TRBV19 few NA TGTGCCAGTAGTAGAGCCGGTGGCAGAAGCACAGATACGCAGTATTTT CASSRAGGRSTDTQYF
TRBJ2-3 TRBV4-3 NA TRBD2 TGCGCCAGCAGCCAAGGTAGCGGGGGAGGCACAGATACGCAGTATTTT CASSQGSGGGTDTQYF
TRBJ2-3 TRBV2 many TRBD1 TGTGCCAGCAGTGACCGGACAGGGACAGATACGCAGTATTTT CASSDRTGTDTQYF
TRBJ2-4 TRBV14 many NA TGTGCCAGCAGCCCTCAGGTGGGGAACATTCAGTACTTC CASSPQVGNIQYF
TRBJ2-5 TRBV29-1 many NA TGCAGCGTTCCCCCCGTTCTGGGCGAGACCCAGTACTTC CSVPPVLGETQYF
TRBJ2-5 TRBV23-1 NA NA TGCGCCAGCAGTCAAGGGGAAGAGGGCCAAGAGACCCAGTACTTC CASSQGEEGQETQYF
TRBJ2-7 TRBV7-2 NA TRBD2 TGTGCCAGCAGCTTCGGCAGGGAGGGCTACGAGCAGTACTTC CASSFGREGYEQYF
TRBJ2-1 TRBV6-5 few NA TGTGCCAGCAGGAACGGACGGTCATTGTACAATGAGCAGTTCTTC CASRNGRSLYNEQFF
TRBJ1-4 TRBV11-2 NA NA TGTGCCAGCAGCCGCCCCCAGGGAGGGGCTTTGGAAAAACTGTTTTTT CASSRPQGGALEKLFF
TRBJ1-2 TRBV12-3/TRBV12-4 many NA TGTGCCAGCAGCCCAAAGGGGGTCCTAGCTGGCTACACCTTC CASSPKGVLAGYTF
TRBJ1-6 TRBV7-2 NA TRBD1 TGTGCCAGCAGCTTAGGAGGGACAGGGGTTAATTCACCCCTCCACTTT CASSLGGTGVNSPLHF
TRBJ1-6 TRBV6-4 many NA TGTGCCACTCCGACGGGGGACCAAGCCCTGGCGGGTGCACCCCTCCACTTT CATPTGDQALAGAPLHF
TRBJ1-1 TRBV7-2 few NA TGTGCCAGCAGCTCCGCCAAACCGGGAGTCGTAACCTTGACCGGGGCTTTCTTT CASSSAKPGVVTLTGAFF
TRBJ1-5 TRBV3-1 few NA TGTGCCAGCAGCCGCCAGGGTGGCAATCAGCCCCAGCATTTT CASSRQGGNQPQHF
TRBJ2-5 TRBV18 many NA TGTGCCAGCTCACCAAGGCCCCTAGAGCTTTACCTCCAAGAGACCCAGTACTTC CASSPRPLELYLQETQYF
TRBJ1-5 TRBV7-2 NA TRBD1 TGTGCCAGCAGCCGCCGGGACAGGTGGGACACGCCCCAGCATTTT CASSRRDRWDTPQHF
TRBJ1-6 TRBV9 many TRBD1 TGTGCCAGCAGCCCTACCGGGACAGGGGTCTCACCCCTCCACTTT CASSPTGTGVSPLHF
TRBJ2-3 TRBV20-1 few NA TGCAGTGCTAGTCAGGGGAAAGATACGCAGTATTTT CSASQGKDTQYF
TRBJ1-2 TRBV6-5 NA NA TGTGCCAGCAGAGTTTTAGGCGGCTACACCTTC CASRVLGGYTF
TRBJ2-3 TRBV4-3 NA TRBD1 TGCGCCAGCAGCCAATTCAACGACAGGGAACCAAACACAGATACGCAGTATTTT CASSQFNDREPNTDTQYF
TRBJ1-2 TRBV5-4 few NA TGTGCCAGCAGCGCAAACGAAATCGGGGGCTACACCTTC CASSANEIGGYTF
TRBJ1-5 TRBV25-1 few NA TGTGCCAGCAGTGCGGGGCGCGGGGCTTTAGATAATCAGCCCCAGCATTTT CASSAGRGALDNQPQHF